This T cell receptor beta chain was obtained from a study of shared clonotypes between healthy human individuals. V shed 6 bases and J shed 6 bases, with 18 bases lying between them. Germline V gene data show CDR1 as MDHEN and CDR2 as SYDVKM. CDR3 length: 15 residues. Here immunoSEQ multiplex PCR was the method, and the copy in TCRdb shows in-frame clones only, minus some. The sample yields around 700,000 clones, 72% seen once. The source of this sequence is a woman aged 25 to 39 in good health. The V call is TRBV28, the J call TRBJ1-5; tentatively, D is TRBD1 (5 bases). Input material: memory CD4+ T cells sorted from blood. The subset was: CD45RA-negative fraction. CDR3 sequence: CASSGAVPGGQPQHF. Written as DNA, the CDR3 is TGTGCCAGCAGCGGGGCAGTTCCGGGGGGTCAGCCCCAGCATTTT. Based on the CDR3 plus reference TRBV28 and TRBJ1-5, the full variable domain is DVKVTQSSRYLVKRTGEKVFLECVQDMDHENMFWYRQDPGLGLRLIYFSYDVKMKEKGDIPEGYSVSREKKERFSLILESASTNQTSMYLCASSGAVPGGQPQHFGDGTRLSIL.